This T cell receptor (beta chain) was recovered during a study of OX40 agonist ivuxolimab in advanced cancers. Study-wide background: Enrollees could have had prior anti-PD-1, anti-PD-L1 or anti-CTLA-4 therapy, which about 42% had received.

Repertoires were generated with immunoSEQ multiplex PCR, while TCRdb's copy carries only in-frame clones and drops some. The sample has 20,000 to 25,000 clones, about four fifths seen once. Baseline, cycle 4 day 1, and cycle 7 day 1 were the blood sampling points. The V end was cut by 5 bases, the J end by 4 bases, with 14 bases between. This CDR3 is 15 amino acids long. Germline V gene sequence: CDR1 SGHVS, CDR2 FQNEAQ. Whole-study findings and limits: Antigen targets of the expanded peripheral T cells went undetermined.

This clone was seen a handful of times. Antigen specificity is unknown. The rearrangement joins TRBV7-8 to TRBJ2-2; D is uncertain. Here the sequenced sample was CD4+ or CD8+ T cells sorted from blood, taken in a trial of the OX40 agonist ivuxolimab. This TCR was recovered from an adult with an advanced solid tumor such as melanoma, head and neck, liver or kidney cancer. The CDR3 nucleotides read TGTGCCAGCAGCCAAAGGGTAGCCTTCACCGGGGAGCTGTTTTTT. As protein: CASSQRVAFTGELFF.